This record concerns one T cell receptor beta chain sequence. Its antigen remains unknown. This entry belongs to a study of blood T cells in healthy people across ages. The study's findings and limits: Roughly linearly, TCR beta diversity per million T cells fell as age increased. The unknown donor CMV status may have confounded expanded clonotype changes. Long-lived donors had more naive CD4+ cells and higher diversity than aged donors.

The authors ran a second PCR of roughly 6 to 12 cycles using a sample-barcoded 5' primer and a J-beta primer mix. TCRdb re-analysed the 5' RACE reads in MiXCR, keeping a single row per CDR3 protein. The table has fewer than 1.5 million distinct CDR3 sequences, approximately 42% seen once. This CDR3 has 15 amino acids. Germline values: CDR1 SGHTA, CDR2 FQGTGA. Trimming took 0 bases from V and 0 from J; bases not matched to a gene: 1. This TCR came from a woman aged 18-35 years in good health. This chain uses TRBV7-3 with TRBJ1-1, with 7 bases identical to TRBD1. Sequenced: blood. CDR3 sequence reads: CASSLTGQMNTEAFF. In DNA form, the CDR3 reads TGTGCCAGCAGCTTAACGGGACAGATGAACACTGAAGCTTTCTTT.